These 22 T cell receptor beta chains came from one sample sequenced in a study of blood T cell repertoires in COVID-19 (TCRdb year 2020). Library generation was performed with the immunoSEQ multiplex PCR assay. The table comes from immuneACCESS by way of TCRdb, which keeps in-frame sequences with V and J called. Part of the clones is missing from these tables; in studies checked, under half for an unresolved V gene and the rest for unknown reasons. The sample table holds about 300,000 clones, of which under 90% were seen once. Clones ranked in the top ten supply roughly 1.9% of the sample. Sequenced: peripheral blood. The receptors originated from a woman in her 30s with COVID-19, enrolled during active disease.

A remark on this clone: The same CDR3 arises from other DNA sequences in this sample as well. The J gene is TRBJ1-1, the V gene TRBV6-2 or TRBV6-3; D call uncertain. Germline lookup yields CDR1 MNHEY and CDR2 SVGEGT. The CDR3 totals 13 residues. Trimming took off 5 bases at V and 5 bases at J, with 12 bases between the two ends. CDR3: CASSPTGWTEAFF. The CDR3 DNA follows: TGTGCCAGCAGTCCGACGGGGTGGACTGAAGCTTTCTTT.

This chain connects TRBV6-5 to TRBJ1-1; D might be TRBD1 (5 bases). The CDR3 consists of 12 residues. V dropped 2 bases and J dropped 7 bases, with 8 bases sitting between them. Germline V CDR1 and CDR2: MNHEY, SVGAGI. CDR3 amino acids: CASSYGQGEAFF. The CDR3 DNA reads TGTGCCAGCAGTTACGGGCAGGGTGAAGCTTTCTTT.

The chain uses TRBV28 and TRBJ1-3, with 8 bases lining up with TRBD1. J gave up 4 bases and V 4 bases, and 9 bases lay outside the gene matches. The CDR3 runs to 16 residues. Per the germline V gene, CDR1 is MDHEN and CDR2 is SYDVKM. Here the CDR3 reads CASSYDRGFLGNTIYF. The CDR3 DNA reads TGTGCCAGCAGTTACGACAGGGGTTTTTTGGGAAACACCATATATTTT.

The chain links TRBV3-1 (or the pseudogene TRBV3-2) to TRBJ1-6; 7 bases line up with TRBD1. V gave up 7 bases and J gave up 7 bases; unmatched junction bases: 10. CDR3 size: 15 residues. Germline V lookup: CDR1 LGHDT, CDR2 YNNKEL (reference sequence). The CDR3 spells CASNTGASMNSPLHF. In DNA form, the CDR3 reads TGTGCCAGCAATACAGGGGCGAGTATGAATTCACCCCTCCACTTT.

The CDR3 reads CASSLRTGGTEAFF. The CDR3 DNA is TGTGCCAGCAGCTTAAGAACAGGGGGCACTGAAGCTTTCTTT. The chain carries TRBV13 and TRBJ1-1, with 8 bases matching TRBD1. The germline V gene has CDR1 PRHDT and CDR2 FYEKMQ (reference sequence). The CDR3 sequence is 14 residues long. Losses at the gene ends were 2 bases for V and 4 bases for J; bases not matched to a gene: 3.

V gene TRBV24-1 combines with J gene TRBJ1-5, with 8 bases fitting TRBD1. The CDR3 runs to 15 residues. Germline-derived CDR1 and CDR2 are KGHDR and SFDVKD. J gave up 2 bases and V 4 bases, and 3 bases lay outside the gene matches. The CDR3 DNA sequence: TGTGCCACCAGTGAACCAGGGGGCGGCAATCAGCCCCAGCATTTT. Protein: CATSEPGGGNQPQHF.

The rearrangement joins TRBV5-6 to TRBJ2-7, with D unresolved. Trimming stripped 1 base from V and 3 bases from J, with 11 bases between. CDR1 is SGHDT, CDR2 YYEEEE, per germline. This CDR3 is 14 amino acids long. CDR3 nucleotide sequence: TGTGCCAGCAGCTTGCCCGGAGTCAACTACGAGCAGTACTTC. It encodes CASSLPGVNYEQYF.

This chain uses TRBV7-2 with TRBJ1-6; D may be TRBD1 (6 bases). There are 14 residues in the CDR3. The germline V gene encodes CDR1 SGHTA and CDR2 FQGNSA. Trimming removed 5 bases at V and 6 bases at J, with 11 bases between. This CDR3 is CASSLDRLNSPLHF. The CDR3 region has the DNA TGTGCCAGCAGCCTCGACAGGCTTAATTCACCCCTCCACTTT.

This clone has more than one count but fewer than ten. The CDR3 loop reads CASSLPGGSSYEQYF. In DNA form, the CDR3 reads TGCGCCAGCAGCCTCCCGGGGGGGAGCTCCTACGAGCAGTACTTC. The gene calls are TRBV5-1 and TRBJ2-7; 8 bases are a match to TRBD2. The CDR3 consists of 15 residues. The V and J ends lost 4 bases and 0 bases, in that order; junction bases with no gene match: 6. Germline CDR1 SGHRS, CDR2 YFSETQ.

This clone was recorded only once. V is TRBV3-1 (or the pseudogene TRBV3-2) and J is TRBJ1-2, with 9 positions matching TRBD1. Germline V gene data show CDR1 as LGHDT and CDR2 as YNNKEL (reference sequence). The CDR3 covers 14 residues. The ends lost 1 base at V and 7 bases at J; junction bases unmatched: 4. The CDR3 sequence: CASSQGGTGFGYTF. CDR3 DNA: TGTGCCAGCAGCCAAGGGGGGACAGGGTTTGGCTACACCTTC.

V usage is TRBV19 and J usage is TRBJ1-5, with D hard to call. Trimming left V 4 bases short and J 0 bases short, with 7 bases between. The germline V gene has CDR1 LNHDA and CDR2 SQIVND (reference sequence). The length of the CDR3 is 14 residues. The CDR3 region is CASSNQISNQPQHF. Here the CDR3 DNA reads TGTGCCAGTAGTAACCAGATTAGCAATCAGCCCCAGCATTTT.

In its sample, this clone was seen a few times. This sequence joins TRBV5-6 and TRBJ2-7; the D gene is possibly TRBD1 (6 bases). Germline CDR1 is SGHDT and CDR2 is YYEEEE. The CDR3 loop spans 16 amino acids. Trimming cost V 2 bases and J 4 bases, with 19 bases left between them. The CDR3 is CASSLTQWGLEYEQYF. The CDR3 coding sequence is TGTGCCAGCAGCTTAACCCAGTGGGGGCTCGAGTACGAGCAGTACTTC. Full variable domain (outside the CDR3, taken from reference TRBV5-6 and TRBJ2-7): DAGVTQSPTHLIKTRGQQVTLRCSPKSGHDTVSWYQQALGQGPQFIFQYYEEEERQRGNFPDRFSGHQFPNYSSELNVNALLLGDSALYLCASSLTQWGLEYEQYFGPGTRLTVT.

The chain is built from TRBV2 and TRBJ2-1, with TRBD1 identical over 7 bases. This CDR3 contains 17 residues. CDR1 SNHLY and CDR2 FYNNEI come from the germline V gene. Trimming took 3 bases from V and 3 from J; bases not matched to a gene: 11. In DNA form, the CDR3 reads TGTGCCAGCAGTGAGTATGGCTGGACAGGTGACTACAATGAGCAGTTCTTC. The encoded protein is CASSEYGWTGDYNEQFF.

The J gene is TRBJ2-4, the V gene TRBV7-2; no clear D gene. This CDR3 has 14 residues. Germline V gene data show CDR1 as SGHTA and CDR2 as FQGNSA. V lost 1 base to trimming and J lost 2 bases, with 6 bases between them. In nucleotides, the CDR3 is TGTGCCAGCAGCTTAGAATTCTCCAAAAACATTCAGTACTTC. Translated, it gives CASSLEFSKNIQYF.

The chain couples TRBV12-3 or TRBV12-4 to TRBJ2-1; 9 positions agree with TRBD1. The CDR3 contains 13 residues. The J segment lost 5 bases and the V segment lost 6 bases, leaving 2 bases of the junction unmatched. The CDR3 is CASRRQGDNEQFF. Written as DNA, the CDR3 is TGTGCCAGCAGGCGACAGGGGGACAATGAGCAGTTCTTC.

This chain links TRBV4-2 with TRBJ1-1; TRBD1 might be the D (6 bases). Trimming cost V 0 bases and J 3 bases, with 11 bases left between them. This CDR3 has 15 amino acids. Germline V gene lookup returns CDR1 LGHNA and CDR2 YNFKEQ. The CDR3: CASSQEGRQDTEAFF. CDR3 DNA: TGTGCCAGCAGCCAAGAAGGTCGACAGGACACTGAAGCTTTCTTT.

In DNA, the CDR3 is TGTGCCAGCAGCCCGGGGAGCACAGATACGCAGTATTTT. This gives the protein CASSPGSTDTQYF. The chain carries TRBV5-4 and TRBJ2-3; possible D gene TRBD2, 5 bases. Germline CDR1 SGHNT, CDR2 YYREEE (reference sequence). This CDR3 spans 13 amino acids. V was cut by 4 bases and J by 0 bases, with 6 bases left in between.

This clone was observed once. The rearrangement uses TRBV5-1 and TRBJ1-2; D might be TRBD1 (6 bases). V lost 2 bases, J lost 8 bases, and 16 bases lay in between. The germline V gene encodes CDR1 SGHRS and CDR2 YFSETQ. The CDR3 spans 14 residues. The CDR3 loop reads CASSLASDRLGYTF. CDR3 in DNA: TGCGCCAGCAGCTTAGCCTCTGACAGGTTAGGCTACACCTTC.

CDR3 protein: CASSLGGRQAFF. The CDR3 DNA reads TGTGCCAGCAGTTTAGGGGGGAGGCAAGCTTTCTTT. This chain connects TRBV27 to TRBJ1-1, with a tentative D call TRBD1 (5 bases). This CDR3 contains 12 residues. Germline V gives CDR1 MNHEY, CDR2 SMNVEV (reference sequence). V gave up 2 bases and J gave up 9 bases, with 10 bases separating them.

J is TRBJ2-1 and V is TRBV4-3; D gene unclear. Deletions cut 4 bases from V and 4 bases from J, with 8 bases between. The CDR3 runs to 13 residues. Germline CDR1 and CDR2: LGHNA and YSLEER. The CDR3 DNA follows: TGCGCCAGCAGCCCAACTTCGTACAATGAGCAGTTCTTC. The encoded protein is CASSPTSYNEQFF.

The chain carries TRBV5-1 and TRBJ1-2, with TRBD1 matching over 9 bases. Germline CDR1 SGHRS, CDR2 YFSETQ. The junction had 11 bases not matched to a gene; V was cut back by 4 bases and J by 7 bases. The CDR3 consists of 15 residues. CDR3 sequence reads: CASSPGGTGSGGYTF. CDR3 DNA: TGCGCCAGCAGCCCAGGCGGGACAGGGTCGGGTGGCTACACCTTC.

The V and J genes are TRBV6-5 and TRBJ2-3, with a possible D match to TRBD1 (5 bases). CDR3 length: 14 amino acids. CDR1 is MNHEY, CDR2 SVGAGI, per germline. The ends were cut back, 2 bases at V and 2 bases at J, with 8 bases in the middle. The CDR3 DNA follows: TGTGCCAGCAGTTACAGGGGCCACACAGATACGCAGTATTTT. Translation: CASSYRGHTDTQYF.